This T cell receptor (beta chain) was captured in a study of blood T cells in healthy people across ages. Study-wide results and caveats: Naive CD4+ cells and diversity were both higher in long-lived donors than in aged donors. Strong correlation was found linking TCR beta diversity to naive T cell percentage. Per million T cells, TCR beta diversity dropped roughly linearly as age increased.

Alongside a J-beta primer mix, a sample-barcoded 5' primer served in a second PCR lasting about 7 to 12 cycles. One entry per CDR3 protein, called by TCRdb with MiXCR from the 5' RACE reads. Of more than 800,000 distinct CDR3 sequences in the sample, about 28% were seen once. Total RNA, at least 6 micrograms per sample, came from PBMCs. Germline values: CDR1 SGHRS, CDR2 YFSETQ. This CDR3 has 16 residues. The V segment lost 4 bases and the J segment 0 bases; nucleotides outside the gene matches: 10. A remark on this clonotype: Its antigen is unidentified.

This chain links TRBV5-1 with TRBJ2-7; 7 nucleotides agree with TRBD1. This receptor was obtained from a woman of 80 years or more in good health. What was sequenced was blood. The CDR3 loop reads CASSLPSGTASYEQYF. As DNA, the CDR3 is TGCGCCAGCAGCCTCCCCTCCGGGACAGCCTCCTACGAGCAGTACTTC.